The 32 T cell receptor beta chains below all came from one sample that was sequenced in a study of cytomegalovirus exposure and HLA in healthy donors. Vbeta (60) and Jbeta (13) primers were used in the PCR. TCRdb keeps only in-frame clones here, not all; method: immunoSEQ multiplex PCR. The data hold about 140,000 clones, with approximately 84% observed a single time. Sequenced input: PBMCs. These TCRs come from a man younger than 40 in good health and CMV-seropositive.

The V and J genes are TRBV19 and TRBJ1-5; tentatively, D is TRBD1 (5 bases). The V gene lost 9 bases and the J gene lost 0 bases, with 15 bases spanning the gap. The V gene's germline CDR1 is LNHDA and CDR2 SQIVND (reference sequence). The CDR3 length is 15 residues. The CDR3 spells CASHRGVYSNQPQHF. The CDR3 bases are TGTGCCAGCCATAGGGGCGTTTATAGCAATCAGCCCCAGCATTTT.

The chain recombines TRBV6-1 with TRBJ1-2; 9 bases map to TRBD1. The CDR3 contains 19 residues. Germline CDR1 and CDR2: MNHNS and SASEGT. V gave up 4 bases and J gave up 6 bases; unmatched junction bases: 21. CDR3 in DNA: TGTGCCAGCAGTGCCACCAAACTCGCAGGGGACAGGGTATTCGATGGCTACACCTTC. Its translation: CASSATKLAGDRVFDGYTF.

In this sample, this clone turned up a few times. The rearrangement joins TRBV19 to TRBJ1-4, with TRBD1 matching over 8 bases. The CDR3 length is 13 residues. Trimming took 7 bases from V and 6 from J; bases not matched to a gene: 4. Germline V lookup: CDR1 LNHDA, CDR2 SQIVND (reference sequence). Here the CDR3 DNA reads TGTGCCAGTAAGGACAGGGCAGATGAAAAACTGTTTTTT. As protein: CASKDRADEKLFF.

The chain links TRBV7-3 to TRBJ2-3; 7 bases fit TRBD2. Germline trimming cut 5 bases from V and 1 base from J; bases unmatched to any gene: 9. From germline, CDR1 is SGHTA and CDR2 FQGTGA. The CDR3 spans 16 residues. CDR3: CASSPLAGVGTDTQYF. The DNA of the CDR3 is TGTGCCAGCAGCCCACTCGCGGGAGTCGGCACAGATACGCAGTATTTT.

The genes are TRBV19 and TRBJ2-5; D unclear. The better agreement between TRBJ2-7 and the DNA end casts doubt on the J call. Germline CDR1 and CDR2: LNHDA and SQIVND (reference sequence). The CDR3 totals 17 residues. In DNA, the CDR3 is TGTGCCAGTAGTATAGAGGCCCCAGGTGCTTACTCCTACGAGCAGTACTTC. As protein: CASSIEAPGAYSYEQYF.

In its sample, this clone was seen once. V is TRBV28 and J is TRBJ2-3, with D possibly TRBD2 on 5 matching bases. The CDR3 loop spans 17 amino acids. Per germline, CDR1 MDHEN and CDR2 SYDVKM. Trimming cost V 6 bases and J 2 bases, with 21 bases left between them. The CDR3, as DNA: TGTGCCAGCAGCTCCGCCCAAGGGCTAGCAGCCACAGATACGCAGTATTTT. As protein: CASSSAQGLAATDTQYF.

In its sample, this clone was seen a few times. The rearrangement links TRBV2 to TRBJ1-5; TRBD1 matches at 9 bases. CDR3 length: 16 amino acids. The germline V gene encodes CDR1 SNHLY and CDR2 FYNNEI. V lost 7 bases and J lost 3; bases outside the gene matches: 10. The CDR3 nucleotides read TGTGCCAGCACAGGACAGGGGACGGCAAACAATCAGCCCCAGCATTTT. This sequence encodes CASTGQGTANNQPQHF.

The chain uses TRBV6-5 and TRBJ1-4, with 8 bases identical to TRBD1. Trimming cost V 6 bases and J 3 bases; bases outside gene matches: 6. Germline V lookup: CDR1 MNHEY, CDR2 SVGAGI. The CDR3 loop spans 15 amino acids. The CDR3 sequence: CASSIGQGANEKLFF. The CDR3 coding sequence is TGTGCCAGCAGCATAGGACAGGGCGCTAATGAAAAACTGTTTTTT.

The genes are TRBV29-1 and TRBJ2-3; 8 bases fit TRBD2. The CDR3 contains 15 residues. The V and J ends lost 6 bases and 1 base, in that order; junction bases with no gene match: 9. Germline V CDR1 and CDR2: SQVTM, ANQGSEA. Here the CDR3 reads CSVRSTSGGTDTQYF. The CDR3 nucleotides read TGCAGCGTCCGGAGTACTAGCGGAGGCACAGATACGCAGTATTTT.

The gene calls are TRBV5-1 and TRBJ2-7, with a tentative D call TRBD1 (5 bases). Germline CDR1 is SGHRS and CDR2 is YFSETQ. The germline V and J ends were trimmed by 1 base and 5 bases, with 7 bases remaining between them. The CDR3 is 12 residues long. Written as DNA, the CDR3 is TGCGCCAGCAGCTTGAGGGGTGACGAGCAGTACTTC. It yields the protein CASSLRGDEQYF.

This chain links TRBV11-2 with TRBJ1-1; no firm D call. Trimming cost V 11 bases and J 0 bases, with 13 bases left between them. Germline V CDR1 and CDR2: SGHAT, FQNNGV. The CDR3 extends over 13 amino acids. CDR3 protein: CASLDFMNTEAFF. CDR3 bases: TGTGCCTCTCTAGACTTCATGAACACTGAAGCTTTCTTT.

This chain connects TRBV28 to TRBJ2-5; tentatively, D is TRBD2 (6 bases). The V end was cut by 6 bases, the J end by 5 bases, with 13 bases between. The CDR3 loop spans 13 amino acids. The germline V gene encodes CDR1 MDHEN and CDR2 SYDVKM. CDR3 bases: TGTGCCAGCAGCCTGGGAGGCCCGGAGACCCAGTACTTC. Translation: CASSLGGPETQYF.

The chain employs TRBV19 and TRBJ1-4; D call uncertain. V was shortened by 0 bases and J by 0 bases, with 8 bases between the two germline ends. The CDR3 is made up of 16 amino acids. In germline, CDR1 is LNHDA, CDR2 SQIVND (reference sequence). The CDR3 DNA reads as TGTGCCAGTAGTATAGAAAACGGTGCAACTAATGAAAAACTGTTTTTT. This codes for CASSIENGATNEKLFF. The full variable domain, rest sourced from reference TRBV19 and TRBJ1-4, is DGGITQSPKYLFRKEGQNVTLSCEQNLNHDAMYWYRQDPGQGLRLIYYSQIVNDFQKGDIAEGYSVSREKKESFPLTVTSAQKNPTAFYLCASSIENGATNEKLFFGSGTQLSVL.

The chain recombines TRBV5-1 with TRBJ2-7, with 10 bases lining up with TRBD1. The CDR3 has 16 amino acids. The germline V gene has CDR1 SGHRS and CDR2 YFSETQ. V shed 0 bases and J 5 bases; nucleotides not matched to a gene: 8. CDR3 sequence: CASSLASGQGFDEQYF. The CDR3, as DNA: TGCGCCAGCAGCTTGGCCTCGGGACAGGGGTTCGACGAGCAGTACTTC. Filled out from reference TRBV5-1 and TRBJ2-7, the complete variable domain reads KAGVTQTPRYLIKTRGQQVTLSCSPISGHRSVSWYQQTPGQGLQFLFEYFSETQRNKGNFPGRFSGRQFSNSRSEMNVSTLELGDSALYLCASSLASGQGFDEQYFGPGTRLTVT.

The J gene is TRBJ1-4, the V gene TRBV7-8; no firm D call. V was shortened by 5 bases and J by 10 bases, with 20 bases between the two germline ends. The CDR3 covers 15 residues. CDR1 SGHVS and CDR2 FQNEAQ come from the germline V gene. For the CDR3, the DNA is TGTGCCAGCAGCAATACGGGTCAGATGAAAGGAAAACTGTTTTTT. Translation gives CASSNTGQMKGKLFF.

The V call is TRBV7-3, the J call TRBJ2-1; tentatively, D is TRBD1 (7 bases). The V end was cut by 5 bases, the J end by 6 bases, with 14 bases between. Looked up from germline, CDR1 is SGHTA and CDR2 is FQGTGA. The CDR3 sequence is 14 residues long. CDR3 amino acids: CASSGGTEGNEQFF. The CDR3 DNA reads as TGTGCCAGCAGCGGCGGGACAGAGGGCAATGAGCAGTTCTTC.

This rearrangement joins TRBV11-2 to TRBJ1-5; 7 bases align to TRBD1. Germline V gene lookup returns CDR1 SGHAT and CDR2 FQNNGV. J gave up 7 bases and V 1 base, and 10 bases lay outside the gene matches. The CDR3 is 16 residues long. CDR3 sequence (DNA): TGTGCCAGCAGCTTAGTCACGAGGACAGGTGGACAGCCCCAGCATTTT. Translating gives CASSLVTRTGGQPQHF.

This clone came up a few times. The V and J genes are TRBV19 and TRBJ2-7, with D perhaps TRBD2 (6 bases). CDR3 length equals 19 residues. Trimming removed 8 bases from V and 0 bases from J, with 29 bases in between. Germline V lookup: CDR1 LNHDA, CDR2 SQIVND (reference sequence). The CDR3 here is CASSPLGGGADRGSYEQYF. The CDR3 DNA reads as TGTGCCAGTTCTCCCCTCGGCGGCGGGGCCGACCGAGGCTCCTACGAGCAGTACTTC.

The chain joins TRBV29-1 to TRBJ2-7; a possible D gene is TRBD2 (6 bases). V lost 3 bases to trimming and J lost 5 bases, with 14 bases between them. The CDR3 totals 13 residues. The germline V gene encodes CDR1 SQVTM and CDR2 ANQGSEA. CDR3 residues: CSVDGGDKHEQYF. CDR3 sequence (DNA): TGCAGCGTTGACGGGGGTGATAAACACGAGCAGTACTTC.

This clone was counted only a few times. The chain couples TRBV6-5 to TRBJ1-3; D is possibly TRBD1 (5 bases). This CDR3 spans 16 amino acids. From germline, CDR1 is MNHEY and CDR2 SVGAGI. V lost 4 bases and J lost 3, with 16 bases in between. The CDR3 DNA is TGTGCCAGCAGTTTCGGTGCAGGGTATTTTGGAAACACCATATATTTT. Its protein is CASSFGAGYFGNTIYF.

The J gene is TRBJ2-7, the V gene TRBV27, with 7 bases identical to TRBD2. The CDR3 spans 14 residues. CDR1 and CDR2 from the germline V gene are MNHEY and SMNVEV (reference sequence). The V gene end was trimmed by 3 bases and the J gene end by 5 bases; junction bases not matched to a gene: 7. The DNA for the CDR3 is TGTGCCAGCAGTTTCGGCGGGAGAGTCAACGAGCAGTACTTC. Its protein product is CASSFGGRVNEQYF.

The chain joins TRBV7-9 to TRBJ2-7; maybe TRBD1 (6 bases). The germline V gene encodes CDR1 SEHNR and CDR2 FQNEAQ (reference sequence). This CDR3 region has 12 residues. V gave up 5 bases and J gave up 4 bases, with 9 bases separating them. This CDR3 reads CASSAQGYEQYF. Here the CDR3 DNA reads TGTGCCAGCAGCGCACAGGGATACGAGCAGTACTTC.

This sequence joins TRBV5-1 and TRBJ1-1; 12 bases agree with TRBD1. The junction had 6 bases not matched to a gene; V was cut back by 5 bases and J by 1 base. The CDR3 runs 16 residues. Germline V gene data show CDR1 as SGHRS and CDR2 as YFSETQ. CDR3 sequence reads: CASSRGQGARNTEAFF. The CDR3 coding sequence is TGCGCCAGCAGTCGGGGACAGGGGGCAAGGAACACTGAAGCTTTCTTT.

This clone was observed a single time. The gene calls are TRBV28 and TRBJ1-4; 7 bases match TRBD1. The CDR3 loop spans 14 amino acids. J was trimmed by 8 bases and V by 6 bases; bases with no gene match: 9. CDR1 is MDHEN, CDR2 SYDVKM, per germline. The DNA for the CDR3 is TGTGCCAGCAGAGAGACAGGGAGAGGAGAAAAACTGTTTTTT. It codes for CASRETGRGEKLFF. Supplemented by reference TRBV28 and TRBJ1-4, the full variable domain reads DVKVTQSSRYLVKRTGEKVFLECVQDMDHENMFWYRQDPGLGLRLIYFSYDVKMKEKGDIPEGYSVSREKKERFSLILESASTNQTSMYLCASRETGRGEKLFFGSGTQLSVL.

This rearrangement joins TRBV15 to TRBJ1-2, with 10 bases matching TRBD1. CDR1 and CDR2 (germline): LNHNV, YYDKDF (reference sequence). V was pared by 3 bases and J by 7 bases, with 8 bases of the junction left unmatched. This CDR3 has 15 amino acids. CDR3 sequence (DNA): TGTGCCACCAGCAGCACTTGGACAGGGGGGGGTGGCTACACCTTC. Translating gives CATSSTWTGGGGYTF. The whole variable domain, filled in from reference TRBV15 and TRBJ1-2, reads DAMVIQNPRYQVTQFGKPVTLSCSQTLNHNVMYWYQQKSSQAPKLLFHYYDKDFNNEADTPDNFQSRRPNTSFCFLDIRSPGLGDTAMYLCATSSTWTGGGGYTFGSGTRLTVV.

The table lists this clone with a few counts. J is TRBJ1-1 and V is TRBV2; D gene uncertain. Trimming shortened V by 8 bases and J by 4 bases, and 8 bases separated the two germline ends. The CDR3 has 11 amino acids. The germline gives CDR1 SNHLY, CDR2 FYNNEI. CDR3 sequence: CASLDVTEAFF. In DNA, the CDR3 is TGTGCCAGCCTAGACGTCACTGAAGCTTTCTTT.

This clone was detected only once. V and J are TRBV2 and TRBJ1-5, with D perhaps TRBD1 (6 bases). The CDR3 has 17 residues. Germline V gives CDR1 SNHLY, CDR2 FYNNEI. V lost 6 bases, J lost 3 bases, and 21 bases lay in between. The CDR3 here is CASRAGVVVGDNQPQHF. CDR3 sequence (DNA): TGTGCCAGCAGGGCAGGGGTGGTCGTAGGGGACAATCAGCCCCAGCATTTT.

CDR3 DNA sequence: TGTGCCAGCAGTTCAGGGAGGGGACGTCAATCCTACGAGCAGTACTTC. It translates to CASSSGRGRQSYEQYF. The V gene is TRBV25-1, the J gene TRBJ2-7; 7 nucleotides line up with TRBD2. Unmatched junction bases numbered 11, after V lost 5 bases and J lost 1 base. The germline CDR1 and CDR2 sequences are MGHDK and SYGVNS. This CDR3 contains 16 residues.

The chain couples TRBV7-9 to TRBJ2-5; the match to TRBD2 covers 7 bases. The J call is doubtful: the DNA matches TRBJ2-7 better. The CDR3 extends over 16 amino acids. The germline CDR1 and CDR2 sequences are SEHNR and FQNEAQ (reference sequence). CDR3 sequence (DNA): TGTGCCAGCAGCCCAGGTGAGCGGGAAACTACCTACGAGCAGTACTTC. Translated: CASSPGERETTYEQYF.

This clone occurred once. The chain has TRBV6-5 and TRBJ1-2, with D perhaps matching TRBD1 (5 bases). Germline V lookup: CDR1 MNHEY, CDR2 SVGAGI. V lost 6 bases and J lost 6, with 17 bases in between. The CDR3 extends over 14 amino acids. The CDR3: CASRWGRERNGYTF. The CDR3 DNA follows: TGTGCCAGCAGATGGGGACGGGAGAGGAATGGCTACACCTTC.

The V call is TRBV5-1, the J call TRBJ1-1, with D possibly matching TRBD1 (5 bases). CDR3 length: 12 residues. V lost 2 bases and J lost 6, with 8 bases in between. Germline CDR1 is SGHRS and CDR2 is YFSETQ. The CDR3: CASSFAGAEAFF. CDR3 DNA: TGCGCCAGCAGCTTCGCGGGGGCTGAAGCTTTCTTT. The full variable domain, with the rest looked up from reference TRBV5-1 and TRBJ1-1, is KAGVTQTPRYLIKTRGQQVTLSCSPISGHRSVSWYQQTPGQGLQFLFEYFSETQRNKGNFPGRFSGRQFSNSRSEMNVSTLELGDSALYLCASSFAGAEAFFGQGTRLTVV.

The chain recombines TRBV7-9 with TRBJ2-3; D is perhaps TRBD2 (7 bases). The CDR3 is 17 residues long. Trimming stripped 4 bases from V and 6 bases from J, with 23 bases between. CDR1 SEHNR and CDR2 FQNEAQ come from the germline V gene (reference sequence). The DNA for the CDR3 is TGTGCCAGCAGCTCCGATCTAGGCAATAAGGGGGGGGATACGCAGTATTTT. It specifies CASSSDLGNKGGDTQYF.